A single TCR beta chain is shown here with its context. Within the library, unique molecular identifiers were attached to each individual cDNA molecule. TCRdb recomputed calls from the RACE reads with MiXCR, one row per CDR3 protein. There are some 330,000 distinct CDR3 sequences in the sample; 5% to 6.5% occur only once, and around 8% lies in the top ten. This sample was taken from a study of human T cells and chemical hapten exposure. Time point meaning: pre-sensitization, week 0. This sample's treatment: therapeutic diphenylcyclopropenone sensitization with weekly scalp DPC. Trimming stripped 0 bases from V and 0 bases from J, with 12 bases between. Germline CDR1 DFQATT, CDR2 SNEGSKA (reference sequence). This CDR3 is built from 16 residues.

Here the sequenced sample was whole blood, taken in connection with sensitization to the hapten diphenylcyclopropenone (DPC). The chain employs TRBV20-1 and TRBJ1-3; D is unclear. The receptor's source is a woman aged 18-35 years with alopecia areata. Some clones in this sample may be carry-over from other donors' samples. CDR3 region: CSAREIPQVSGNTIYF. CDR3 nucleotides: TGCAGTGCTAGAGAGATTCCACAAGTCTCTGGAAACACCATATATTTT.